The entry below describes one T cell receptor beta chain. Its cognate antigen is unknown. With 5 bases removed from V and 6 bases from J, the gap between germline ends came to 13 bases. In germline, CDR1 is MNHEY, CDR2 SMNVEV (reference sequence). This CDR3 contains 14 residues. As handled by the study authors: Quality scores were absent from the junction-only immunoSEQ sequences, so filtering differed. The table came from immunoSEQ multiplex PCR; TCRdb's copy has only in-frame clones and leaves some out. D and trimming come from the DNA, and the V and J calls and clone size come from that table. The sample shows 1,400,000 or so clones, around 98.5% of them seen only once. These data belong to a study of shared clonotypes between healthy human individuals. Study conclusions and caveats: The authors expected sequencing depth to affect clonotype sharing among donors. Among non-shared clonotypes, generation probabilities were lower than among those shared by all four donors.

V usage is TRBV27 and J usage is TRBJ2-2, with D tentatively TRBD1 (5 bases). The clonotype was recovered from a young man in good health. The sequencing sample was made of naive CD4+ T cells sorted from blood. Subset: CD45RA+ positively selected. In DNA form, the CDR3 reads TGTGCCAGCAGTCTCCCGGCAGGGCCCGGGGAGCTGTTTTTT. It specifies CASSLPAGPGELFF.